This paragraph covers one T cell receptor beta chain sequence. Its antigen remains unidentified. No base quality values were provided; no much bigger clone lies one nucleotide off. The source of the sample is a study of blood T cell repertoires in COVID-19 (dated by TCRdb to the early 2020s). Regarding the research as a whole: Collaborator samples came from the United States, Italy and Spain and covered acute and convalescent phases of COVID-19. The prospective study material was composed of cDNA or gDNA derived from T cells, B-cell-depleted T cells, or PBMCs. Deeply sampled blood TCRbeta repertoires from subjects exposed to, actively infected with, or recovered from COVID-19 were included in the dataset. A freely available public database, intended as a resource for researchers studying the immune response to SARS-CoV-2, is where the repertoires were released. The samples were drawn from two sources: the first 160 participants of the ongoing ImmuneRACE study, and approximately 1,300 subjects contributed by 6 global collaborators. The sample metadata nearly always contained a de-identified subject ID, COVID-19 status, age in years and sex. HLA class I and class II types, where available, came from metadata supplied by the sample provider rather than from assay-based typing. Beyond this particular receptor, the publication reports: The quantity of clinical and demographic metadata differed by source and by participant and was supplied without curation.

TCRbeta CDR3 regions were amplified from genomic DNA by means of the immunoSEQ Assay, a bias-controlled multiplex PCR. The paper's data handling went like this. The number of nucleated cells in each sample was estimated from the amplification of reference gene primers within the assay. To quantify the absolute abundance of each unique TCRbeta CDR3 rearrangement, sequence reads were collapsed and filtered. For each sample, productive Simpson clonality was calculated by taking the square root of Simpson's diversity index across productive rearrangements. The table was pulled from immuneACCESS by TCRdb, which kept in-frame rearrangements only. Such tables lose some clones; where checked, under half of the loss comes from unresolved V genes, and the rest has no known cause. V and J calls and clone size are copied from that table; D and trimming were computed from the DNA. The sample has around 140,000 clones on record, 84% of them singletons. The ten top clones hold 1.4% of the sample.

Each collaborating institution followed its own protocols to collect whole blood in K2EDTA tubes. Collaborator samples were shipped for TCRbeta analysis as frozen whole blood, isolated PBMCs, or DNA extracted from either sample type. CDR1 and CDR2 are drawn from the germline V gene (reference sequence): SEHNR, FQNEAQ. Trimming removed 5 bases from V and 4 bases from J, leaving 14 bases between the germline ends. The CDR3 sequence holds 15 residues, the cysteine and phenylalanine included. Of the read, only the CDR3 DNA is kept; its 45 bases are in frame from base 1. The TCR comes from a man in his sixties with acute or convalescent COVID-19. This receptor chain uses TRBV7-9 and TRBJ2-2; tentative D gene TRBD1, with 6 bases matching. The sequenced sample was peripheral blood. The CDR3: CASSHSGTITGELFF. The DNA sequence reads TGTGCCAGCAGCCACTCCGGGACAATCACCGGGGAGCTGTTTTTT.